This note documents a single T cell receptor beta chain sequence. This clone was observed a single time. Its antigen is not yet known. Base-call qualities are not available, and no considerably larger clone is one nucleotide away. The entry originates in a study of blood T cell repertoires in COVID-19 (dated by TCRdb to about 2020). In terms of the full investigation: The collaborator samples originated in the United States, Italy and Spain and spanned the acute and convalescent phases of COVID-19. A de-identified subject ID, COVID-19 status, age in years and sex were almost always included in the sample metadata. The prospective study material was composed of cDNA or gDNA derived from T cells, B-cell-depleted T cells, or PBMCs. A freely available public database, intended as a resource for researchers studying the immune response to SARS-CoV-2, is where the repertoires were released. The samples were drawn from two sources: the first 160 participants of the ongoing ImmuneRACE study, and 950 to 1,500 subjects contributed by 6 global collaborators. Where available, HLA class I and class II types were taken from metadata supplied by the sample provider and were not determined by assay-based typing. Deeply sampled blood TCRbeta repertoires from subjects exposed to, actively infected with, or recovered from COVID-19 were included in the dataset.

Collaborating institutions collected whole blood in K2EDTA tubes following their own protocols. For TCRbeta analysis, collaborator samples were shipped as frozen whole blood, as isolated PBMCs, or as DNA extracted from either sample type. The paper's findings and limits, for the study overall: How much clinical and demographic metadata was included differed by source and by participant, and the metadata was provided uncurated.

TCRbeta CDR3 regions were amplified from genomic DNA by means of the immunoSEQ Assay, a bias-controlled multiplex PCR. On the authors' methods: Nucleated cell counts per sample were estimated from amplification of reference gene primers within the assay. To quantify the absolute abundance of each unique TCRbeta CDR3 rearrangement, sequence reads were collapsed and filtered. Productive Simpson clonality was computed per sample as the square root of Simpson's diversity index over productive rearrangements. TCRdb retrieved this table from immuneACCESS and kept in-frame rearrangements only. Not all clones are present; in checked studies, unresolved V genes account for under half, and no reason is known for the remainder. V, J and clone size derive from that table, while D and trimming were established from the DNA sequence. This sample comprises around 78,000 clones, about 92% of them detected only once. The ten top clones hold under 1.1% of the sample.

V is pared back by 5 bases and J by 9 bases, with 16 bases lying between the germline termini. According to the germline V gene, CDR1 reads MNHEY and CDR2 reads SVGAGI. The CDR3, cysteine through phenylalanine, is 13 amino acids long. Only the CDR3 region is kept as DNA, spanning 39 bases read in frame from base 1. The sequence derives from a woman aged 45-65 years in a cohort sampled during active COVID-19. Sequencing input: peripheral blood. The rearranged segments are TRBV6-5 and TRBJ1-2; no confident D gene assignment can be made. The CDR3 region reads CASSRRREGSYTF. The nucleotide sequence is TGTGCCAGCAGTCGACGTCGGGAGGGTAGCTACACCTTC.